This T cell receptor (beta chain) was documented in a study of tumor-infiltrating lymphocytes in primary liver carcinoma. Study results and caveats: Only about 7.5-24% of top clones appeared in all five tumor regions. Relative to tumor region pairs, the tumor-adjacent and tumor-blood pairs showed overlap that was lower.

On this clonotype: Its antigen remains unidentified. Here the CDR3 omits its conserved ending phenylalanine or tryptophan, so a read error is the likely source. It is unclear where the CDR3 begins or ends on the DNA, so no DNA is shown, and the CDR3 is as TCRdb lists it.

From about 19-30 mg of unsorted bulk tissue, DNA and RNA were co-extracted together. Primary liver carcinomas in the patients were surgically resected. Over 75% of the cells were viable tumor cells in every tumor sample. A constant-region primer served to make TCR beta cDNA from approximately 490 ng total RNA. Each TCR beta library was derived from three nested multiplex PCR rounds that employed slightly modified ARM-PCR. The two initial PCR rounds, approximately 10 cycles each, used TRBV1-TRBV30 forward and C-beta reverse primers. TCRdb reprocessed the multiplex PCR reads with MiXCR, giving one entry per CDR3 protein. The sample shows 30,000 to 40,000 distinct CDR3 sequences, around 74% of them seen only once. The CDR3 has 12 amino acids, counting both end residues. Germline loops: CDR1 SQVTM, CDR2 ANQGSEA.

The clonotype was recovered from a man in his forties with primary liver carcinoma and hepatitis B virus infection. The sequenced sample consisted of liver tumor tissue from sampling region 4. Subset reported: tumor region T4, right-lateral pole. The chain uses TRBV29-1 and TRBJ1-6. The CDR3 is CSVAQYNSSFHL.